What follows is one T cell receptor (beta chain) and its context. The sample originates from a study of T-cell reconstitution after alpha-beta-depleted transplantation in children. CDR1 is MDHEN and CDR2 is SYDVKM in the germline V gene. The CDR3 length is 17 residues. Trimming removed 3 bases from V and 3 bases from J; junction bases left unmatched: 12. The TCRbeta library incorporated unique molecular identifiers. TCRdb reprocessed the PCR reads with MiXCR, giving one entry per CDR3 protein. This sample has 330,000 or so distinct CDR3 sequences, with about a tenth found just once. The sequences come from PBMCs from the stem cell graft donor, collected from the stem cell graft. This receptor was taken from a human donor who donated a stem cell graft to a child with acute lymphoblastic leukemia. The chain uses TRBV28 and TRBJ2-3; TRBD2 agrees at 7 bases. DNA for the CDR3: TGTGCCAGCAGTTTTCGACTAGCATCCCTTAGGACAGATACGCAGTATTTT. It codes for CASSFRLASLRTDTQYF.